This T cell receptor (beta chain) was identified in a study of shared clonotypes between healthy human individuals. TCRdb's copy holds only in-frame clones and misses some; the assay was immunoSEQ multiplex PCR. Of around 2.1 million clones listed, approximately 94% are singletons. With 5 bases removed from V and 0 bases from J, the gap between germline ends came to 5 bases. Germline CDR1 and CDR2: MDHEN and SYDVKM. This CDR3 has 13 amino acids. CD8 cells regarded as naive lacked CD45RO, were positively chosen for CCR7, and omitted terminally differentiated effector memory CD45RA+ cells. The sample taken for sequencing was naive CD8+ T cells from PBMCs. The gene calls are TRBV28 and TRBJ2-1; D gene uncertain. The TCR was taken from a man between 18 and 29 years old in good health. Some clones in this sample may be carry-over from other donors' samples. The CDR3 nucleotides are TGTGCCAGCAGTCAGGACTCCTACAATGAGCAGTTCTTC. Translation gives CASSQDSYNEQFF.